Sequencing of this T cell receptor (beta chain) was carried out in a study of T cells in localized non-small cell lung cancer. Findings of the study overall: Without multi-region sequencing, intratumor heterogeneity could not be excluded. There was higher T cell clonality in uninvolved adjacent lung than in tumor, and it was highest there. Higher adjacent-lung clonality was associated with shorter survival. Adjacent lung held a median around 60 of the top 100 tumor clones.

About this clone: The antigen remains unidentified.

Clones were sequenced by immunoSEQ multiplex PCR, and TCRdb holds only the in-frame ones, with some missing. The sample holds some 71,000 clones, around four fifths seen once. The sequencing here drew on peripheral blood, taken before any cancer treatment. The receptor was isolated from a female donor older than 55 with stage I lung adenocarcinoma.

DNA of the CDR3: TGTGCCAGCATCAGGCGGGAGGTCTCCTACGAGCAGTACTTC. Translated, it gives CASIRREVSYEQYF. The chain has TRBV2 and TRBJ2-7; TRBD2 matches at 8 bases. V shed 7 bases, J shed 0 bases, and the junction held 5 bases outside the gene matches. CDR1 is SNHLY and CDR2 is FYNNEI in the germline V gene. This CDR3 is 14 amino acids long.